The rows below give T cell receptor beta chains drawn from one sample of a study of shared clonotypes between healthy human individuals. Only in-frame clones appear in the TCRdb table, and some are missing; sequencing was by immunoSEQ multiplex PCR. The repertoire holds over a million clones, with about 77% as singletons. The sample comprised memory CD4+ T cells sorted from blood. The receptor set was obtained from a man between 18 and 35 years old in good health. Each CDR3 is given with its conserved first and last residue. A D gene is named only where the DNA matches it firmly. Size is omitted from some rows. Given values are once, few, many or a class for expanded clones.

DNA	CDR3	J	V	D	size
TGTGCCAGCAGCTTACACGGGCGGGGGGCCATTAGGTACAATGAGCAGTTCTTC	CASSLHGRGAIRYNEQFF	TRBJ2-1	TRBV7-2	TRBD2	NA
TGTGCCAGCAGCGTCGGGACTAGCGGGATTGAGGGCAAGACCCAGTACTTC	CASSVGTSGIEGKTQYF	TRBJ2-5	TRBV7-6	TRBD2	once
TGTGCCAGCAGTGACGGACAGAACACTGAAGCTTTCTTT	CASSDGQNTEAFF	TRBJ1-1	TRBV6-4	NA	NA
TGTGCCAGCTCACGGGACAGAAGCACAGATACGCAGTATTTT	CASSRDRSTDTQYF	TRBJ2-3	TRBV18	TRBD1	NA
TGTGCCAGCAGTGTGGCTGCCAGGAACGAGCAGTACTTC	CASSVAARNEQYF	TRBJ2-7	TRBV2	NA	once
TGTGCCAGCAGCGGTCTGGGTAGCGGGGGCCAAGAGACCCAGTACTTC	CASSGLGSGGQETQYF	TRBJ2-5	TRBV2	TRBD2	NA
TGCGCCAGCAGCCTCGATAGGGCGTCTCTCTACGAGCAGTACTTC	CASSLDRASLYEQYF	TRBJ2-7	TRBV4-3	NA	many
TGTGCCAGCACCCCGGACAGCAACTATGGCTACACCTTC	CASTPDSNYGYTF	TRBJ1-2	TRBV6-6	NA	NA
TGTGCCACCAGCTCCCGGGGGAGTAGCACAGATACGCAGTATTTT	CATSSRGSSTDTQYF	TRBJ2-3	TRBV15	NA	NA
TGTGCCAGCAGACCGGGACAGGGAATGGGCAATCAGCCCCAGCATTTT	CASRPGQGMGNQPQHF	TRBJ1-5	TRBV27	TRBD1	NA
TGCACCAGCAGCCAAGATGAGAGGGAATTAGCGGGGGCACGCCACGAGCAGTACTTC	CTSSQDERELAGARHEQYF	TRBJ2-7	TRBV1	NA	NA
TGTGCCAGCAGTGGGCCGCCCGGGACAGGAGAGCCCCAGCATTTT	CASSGPPGTGEPQHF	TRBJ1-5	TRBV6-1	TRBD1	NA
TGCGCCAGCAGCCGTGACACAGATACGCAGTATTTT	CASSRDTDTQYF	TRBJ2-3	TRBV4-1	NA	NA
TGTGCCAGCAGCCCGGACAGGGACGAGCAGTACTTC	CASSPDRDEQYF	TRBJ2-7	TRBV6-1	TRBD1	NA
TGTGCCAGCAGCTTAGACGGGCCCCAAGAGACCCAGTACTTC	CASSLDGPQETQYF	TRBJ2-5	TRBV5-4	NA	NA
TGTGCCAGCAGTGACAGTGCTAACTATGGCTACACCTTC	CASSDSANYGYTF	TRBJ1-2	TRBV6-1	NA	NA
TGTGCCAGCAGCTTCGTCCCCGGGGCGAAGGATACGCAGTATTTT	CASSFVPGAKDTQYF	TRBJ2-3	TRBV7-8	NA	NA
TGCGCCAGCAGCTTGGATTGGGGGAGCACAGATACGCAGTATTTT	CASSLDWGSTDTQYF	TRBJ2-3	TRBV5-1	NA	many
TGTGCCAGCTCGCTCCGACAAGTCCCCTACGAGCAGTACTTC	CASSLRQVPYEQYF	TRBJ2-7	TRBV6-6	NA	NA
TGTGCCAGCAGTACCGGGGGTACCTACGAGCAGTACTTC	CASSTGGTYEQYF	TRBJ2-7	TRBV2	NA	NA
TGTGCCAGCGGCGGGGGTAAGGGCACCGGGGAGCTGTTTTTT	CASGGGKGTGELFF	TRBJ2-2	TRBV28	TRBD2	NA
TGTGCCAGCAGCCGCACTAGCACAGATACGCAGTATTTT	CASSRTSTDTQYF	TRBJ2-3	TRBV7-3	NA	few
TGTGCCAGCAGCTTTACAGGGGGCGCAGGTGGCTACACCTTC	CASSFTGGAGGYTF	TRBJ1-2	TRBV7-2	TRBD1	NA
TGTGCCAGTAGTCCCCTTTGGAGGGGGATGAACACTGAAGCTTTCTTT	CASSPLWRGMNTEAFF	TRBJ1-1	TRBV19	NA	NA
TGTGCCTGGAGAGGAGCGAATCAAGCCAAAAACATTCAGTACTTC	CAWRGANQAKNIQYF	TRBJ2-4	TRBV30	NA	NA
TGTGCCAGCAGTCCGAGGTGGGACCTTATTAATTCACCCCTCCACTTT	CASSPRWDLINSPLHF	TRBJ1-6	TRBV7-2	NA	NA
TGTGCCAGCAGTACCAGGGGGCGCTGGAACACTGAAGCTTTCTTT	CASSTRGRWNTEAFF	TRBJ1-1	TRBV6-5	TRBD1	NA
TGTGCTAGTGGTTTCGGGGACACCTACGAGCAGTACTTC	CASGFGDTYEQYF	TRBJ2-7	TRBV12-5	NA	NA
TGTGCCAGTAGTTCGGGAAATGCGGGCACCGATACGCAGTATTTT	CASSSGNAGTDTQYF	TRBJ2-3	TRBV19	NA	NA
TGTGCCAGCAGTGGACAGCCAAAGAACGAGCAGTACTTC	CASSGQPKNEQYF	TRBJ2-7	TRBV6-1	NA	NA
TGTGCCAGCAGCTTAAGCACGGACATACGATACGAGCAGTACTTC	CASSLSTDIRYEQYF	TRBJ2-7	TRBV7-6	NA	NA
TGTGCCAGCAGCCCACCCCGGCAGGGGGAGCGAGAGACCCAGTACTTC	CASSPPRQGERETQYF	TRBJ2-5	TRBV7-9	TRBD1	once
TGTGCCAGCAACCCACACCTCACAGATACGCAGTATTTT	CASNPHLTDTQYF	TRBJ2-3	TRBV9	NA	NA
TGTGCCAGCAGCTTGGAGCCGGGCACTGAAGCTTTCTTT	CASSLEPGTEAFF	TRBJ1-1	TRBV5-6	NA	NA
TGTGCCAGTAGGGACGTGACAGAAGTTAATGAAAAACTGTTTTTT	CASRDVTEVNEKLFF	TRBJ1-4	TRBV19	NA	NA
TGTGCCAGCAGCTTGGCGGGAGGGCGTGAGACCCAGTACTTC	CASSLAGGRETQYF	TRBJ2-5	TRBV5-6	TRBD2	NA
TGTGCCAGCAGCAAGGGGGGGACTAGCAAGTATTTT	CASSKGGTSKYF	TRBJ2-3	TRBV9	TRBD2	NA
TGCGCCAGCAGCTTTCCTTCAACAGGGGCCTACGAGCAGTACTTC	CASSFPSTGAYEQYF	TRBJ2-7	TRBV5-1	TRBD1	NA
TGTGCCAGCAGCCCCTCGACTAGCGGGAGATACGCAGATACGCAGTATTTT	CASSPSTSGRYADTQYF	TRBJ2-3	TRBV7-2	TRBD2	NA
TGCGCCAGCAGACTCTGGGTACAAGAGACCCAGTACTTC	CASRLWVQETQYF	TRBJ2-5	TRBV5-1	NA	NA
TGTGCCAGCAGCGCGGGCGGAAGCTCCTACAATGAGCAGTTCTTC	CASSAGGSSYNEQFF	TRBJ2-1	TRBV9	NA	NA
TGTGCCAGCCGGTACACTAGCGGTAGCACAGATACGCAGTATTTT	CASRYTSGSTDTQYF	TRBJ2-3	TRBV6-1	TRBD2	NA
TGCGCCAGCAGCACCCGGGACAGGGGGTATAATTCACCCCTCCACTTT	CASSTRDRGYNSPLHF	TRBJ1-6	TRBV5-1	TRBD1	NA
TGTGCCAGCAGGGGCAGGGCTTATGGCTACACCTTC	CASRGRAYGYTF	TRBJ1-2	TRBV7-9	NA	few
TGTGCCAGCAGCCCTGGCAGTAGCAATCAGCCCCAGCATTTT	CASSPGSSNQPQHF	TRBJ1-5	TRBV2	NA	NA
TGCGCCAGCAGCACCGGGGGGCGCGTATTCGGGGGCTACACCTTC	CASSTGGRVFGGYTF	TRBJ1-2	TRBV4-1	NA	NA
TGTGCCAGCAGTGGGGAACGGGAGGAGACCCAGTACTTC	CASSGEREETQYF	TRBJ2-5	TRBV2	NA	NA